The T cell receptor (beta chain) described here comes from a study of blood T cells in healthy people across ages. General study points: Donor CMV status, an unknown factor, possibly confounded changes in expanded clonotypes.

A J-beta primer mix and a sample-barcoded 5' primer were used in a second PCR of roughly 6 to 12 cycles. TCRdb re-called the 5' RACE reads through MiXCR, storing one row per CDR3 protein. The sample contains about 930,000 distinct CDR3 sequences, 29% of which appear only once. In this sample, this clonotype turned up a few times. The antigen is unknown. The germline CDR1 and CDR2 sequences are SGHTA and FQGNSA. The length of the CDR3 is 15 residues. Trimming removed 2 bases at V and 13 bases at J, with 18 bases between. Separately, the same data were catalogued under a study of T cells of mothers and their children.

Sequencing was done on a sample of blood. The J gene is TRBJ1-6, the V gene TRBV7-2, with D possibly TRBD1 on 5 matching bases. This clonotype was obtained from a woman between 40 and 50 years old in good health. The CDR3: CASSLPRDAGVPLHF. The CDR3 bases are TGTGCCAGCAGCTTACCGCGGGACGCGGGGGTGCCCCTCCACTTT.